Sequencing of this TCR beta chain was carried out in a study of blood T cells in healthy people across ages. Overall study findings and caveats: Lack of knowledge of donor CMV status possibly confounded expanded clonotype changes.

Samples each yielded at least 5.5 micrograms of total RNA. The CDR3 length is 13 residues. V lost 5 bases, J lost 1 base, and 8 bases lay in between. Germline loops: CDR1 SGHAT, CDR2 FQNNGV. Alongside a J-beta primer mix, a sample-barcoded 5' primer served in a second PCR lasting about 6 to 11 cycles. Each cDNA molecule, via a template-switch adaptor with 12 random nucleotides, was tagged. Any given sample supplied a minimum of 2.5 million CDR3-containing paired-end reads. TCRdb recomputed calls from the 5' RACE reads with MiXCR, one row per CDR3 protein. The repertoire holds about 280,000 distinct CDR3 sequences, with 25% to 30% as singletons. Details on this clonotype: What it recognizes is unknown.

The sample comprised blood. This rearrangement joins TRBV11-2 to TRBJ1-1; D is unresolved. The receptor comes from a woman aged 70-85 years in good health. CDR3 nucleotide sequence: TGTGCCAGCAGCCGAGCTAAGAACACTGAAGCTTTCTTT. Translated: CASSRAKNTEAFF.